This TCR beta chain was identified during a study of blood T cell repertoires in COVID-19. Looking at the study overall: Acute-phase and convalescent COVID-19 samples originated in the United States, Italy and Spain.

The repertoire was sequenced with immunoSEQ multiplex PCR; TCRdb's copy has only in-frame clones and lacks some. The data show roughly 120,000 clones, over 80% seen once. CDR1 is PRHDT and CDR2 is FYEKMQ in the germline V gene (reference sequence). CDR3 length: 15 amino acids. V shed 4 bases and J 4 bases; nucleotides not matched to a gene: 5. This clone showed up just a few times. The receptor comes from a woman aged 50 to 65 with acute or convalescent COVID-19. The chain has TRBV13 and TRBJ1-4, with TRBD1 matching over 8 bases. Sequencing was carried out using peripheral blood. The CDR3 is CASSSRTGYNEKLFF. The CDR3 DNA follows: TGTGCCAGCAGCTCCCGGACAGGGTATAATGAAAAACTGTTTTTT.